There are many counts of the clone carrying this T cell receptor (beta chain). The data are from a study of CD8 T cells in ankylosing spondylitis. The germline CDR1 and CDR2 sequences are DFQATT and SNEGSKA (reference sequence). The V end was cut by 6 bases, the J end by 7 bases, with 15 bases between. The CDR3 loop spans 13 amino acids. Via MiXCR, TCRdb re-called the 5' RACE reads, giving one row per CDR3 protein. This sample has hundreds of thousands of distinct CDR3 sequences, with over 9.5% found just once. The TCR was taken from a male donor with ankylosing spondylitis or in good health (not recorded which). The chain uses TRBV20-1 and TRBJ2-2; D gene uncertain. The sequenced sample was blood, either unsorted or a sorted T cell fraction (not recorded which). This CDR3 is CSARPGVFGELFF. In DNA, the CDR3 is TGCAGTGCCAGACCTGGGGTATTCGGGGAGCTGTTTTTT.